Shown below are 17 T cell receptor beta chains from a single sample sequenced in a study of beta chain features in type 1 diabetes. Findings and limits, study-wide: Among all four CD4+ subsets, Type 1 diabetes patients had TCRB CDR3s that were moderately but significantly shorter.

The antigens for these receptors are not known. Investigators reverse transcribed all isolated RNA, so they sequenced expressed TCRB transcripts. Generated by immunoSEQ multiplex PCR, the TCRdb table keeps only in-frame clones and is missing some. Here the sample spans some 63,000 clones, around 49% being singletons. The sequenced material came from central memory CD4+ T cells from blood. The receptors stem from a man aged 30 to 45 with type 1 diabetes.

Only a few counts were recorded for this clone. The chain is built from TRBV19 and TRBJ2-2; 7 bases map to TRBD2. Germline values: CDR1 LNHDA, CDR2 SQIVND (reference sequence). The CDR3 is 15 residues long. Germline trimming cut 3 bases from V and 4 bases from J; bases unmatched to any gene: 5. The CDR3: CASSIGGSSTGELFF. In DNA, the CDR3 is TGTGCCAGTAGTATCGGGGGGTCGAGCACCGGGGAGCTGTTTTTT.

V usage is TRBV11-2 and J usage is TRBJ2-3; tentative D call: TRBD2 (6 bases). The germline V gene encodes CDR1 SGHAT and CDR2 FQNNGV. V was shortened by 3 bases and J by 6 bases, with 13 bases between the two germline ends. This CDR3 spans 14 amino acids. Here the CDR3 reads CASSLGTQMDTQYF. The CDR3 nucleotides read TGTGCCAGCAGCTTGGGGACTCAAATGGATACGCAGTATTTT.

The chain joins TRBV6-1 to TRBJ1-2; no clear D. Germline V CDR1 and CDR2: MNHNS, SASEGT. The CDR3 spans 13 residues. V was shortened by 3 bases and J by 12 bases, with 17 bases between the two germline ends. CDR3 sequence reads: CASSDPGIEGNTF. DNA for the CDR3: TGTGCCAGCAGTGATCCGGGAATAGAGGGCAACACCTTC.

This sequence joins TRBV6-6 and TRBJ2-1; 13 nucleotides align to TRBD2. The CDR3 length is 15 residues. J lost 10 bases, V lost 5 bases, and 8 bases had no gene match. Germline V gene lookup returns CDR1 MNHNY and CDR2 SVGAGI (reference sequence). CDR3 sequence reads: CASSDGLAGVREQFF. CDR3 nucleotide sequence: TGTGCCAGCAGTGACGGACTAGCGGGAGTAAGGGAGCAGTTCTTC.

Written as DNA, the CDR3 is TGCGCCAGCAGCCCCGGGACTTTCAATGAGCAGTTCTTC. It translates to CASSPGTFNEQFF. This sequence joins TRBV5-1 and TRBJ2-1; TRBD2 is a possible D gene (6 bases). Trimming left V 4 bases short and J 6 bases short, with 11 bases between. CDR1 is SGHRS, CDR2 YFSETQ, per germline. This CDR3 has 13 amino acids.

The chain couples TRBV4-1 to TRBJ2-7; tentatively, D is TRBD2 (6 bases). Germline V gives CDR1 MGHRA, CDR2 YSYEKL. Trimming removed 3 bases at V and 0 bases at J, with 18 bases between. The length of the CDR3 is 17 residues. The CDR3 DNA reads as TGCGCCAGCAGCCAGAAATCCTCTAGCGCTAGCTCCTACGAGCAGTACTTC. It specifies CASSQKSSSASSYEQYF.

This clone appeared a few times. The chain carries TRBV30 and TRBJ2-7; 7 nucleotides agree with TRBD1. The CDR3 totals 15 residues. Germline trimming cut 3 bases from V and 3 bases from J; bases unmatched to any gene: 11. Germline lookup yields CDR1 GTSNPN and CDR2 SVGIG (reference sequence). The chain's CDR3 is CAWSANRGSGYEQYF. The DNA for the CDR3 is TGTGCCTGGAGCGCCAACAGGGGAAGTGGCTACGAGCAGTACTTC. The complete variable domain, with remaining parts taken from reference TRBV30 and TRBJ2-7, reads SQTIHQWPATLVQPVGSPLSLECTVEGTSNPNLYWYRQAAGRGLQLLFYSVGIGQISSEVPQNLSASRPQDRQFILSSKKLLLSDSGFYLCAWSANRGSGYEQYFGPGTRLTVT.

V and J are TRBV15 and TRBJ1-1; possible D gene TRBD1, 5 bases. This CDR3 has 13 residues. Germline V gene sequence: CDR1 LNHNV, CDR2 YYDKDF (reference sequence). V was cut by 4 bases and J by 3 bases, with 9 bases left in between. The CDR3 sequence: CATSNGQHTEAFF. CDR3 DNA: TGTGCCACCAGCAACGGACAACACACTGAAGCTTTCTTT.

This chain connects TRBV4-1 to TRBJ2-7; weak D call: TRBD1 (5 bases). Germline V gene lookup returns CDR1 MGHRA and CDR2 YSYEKL. Trimming removed 4 bases from V and 2 bases from J, with 9 bases in between. The CDR3 totals 13 residues. Here the CDR3 DNA reads TGCGCCAGCAGCCTCAGGACAACCTACGAGCAGTACTTC. Encoded protein: CASSLRTTYEQYF.

This clone was counted a few times. The chain employs TRBV29-1 and TRBJ2-5; 14 bases map to TRBD2. Germline lookup yields CDR1 SQVTM and CDR2 ANQGSEA. V shed 3 bases and J 1 base; nucleotides not matched to a gene: 4. This CDR3 contains 16 residues. DNA for the CDR3: TGCAGCGTTGATAGGGGACTAGCGGGAGTCCAAGAGACCCAGTACTTC. Its protein product is CSVDRGLAGVQETQYF.

The gene calls are TRBV6-1 and TRBJ2-3; 12 positions agree with TRBD2. Germline CDR1 MNHNS, CDR2 SASEGT. Trimming at V came to 7 bases and at J to 10 bases, leaving 6 bases not matched to a gene. The CDR3 is made up of 13 amino acids. The CDR3 DNA reads as TGTGCCAGCAAACGGACTAGCGGGACCCCGCAGTATTTT. Its protein is CASKRTSGTPQYF.

This clone was detected once. The CDR3 sequence: CASSLSPGAGGRYEQYF. For the CDR3, the DNA is TGTGCCAGCAGTTTATCCCCCGGAGCGGGGGGGCGGTACGAGCAGTACTTC. The J gene is TRBJ2-7, the V gene TRBV27, with 10 bases matching TRBD2. V shed 0 bases and J 4 bases; nucleotides not matched to a gene: 9. The CDR3 covers 17 residues. Germline V CDR1 and CDR2: MNHEY, SMNVEV (reference sequence).

The chain has TRBV19 and TRBJ2-3; D unresolved. Germline V lookup: CDR1 LNHDA, CDR2 SQIVND (reference sequence). V lost 5 bases and J 1 base, leaving 16 bases between the germline ends. The CDR3 covers 16 residues. This CDR3 is CASSPLGSGGTDTQYF. The CDR3 DNA reads TGTGCCAGTAGTCCCCTGGGTAGTGGAGGCACAGATACGCAGTATTTT.

There are a few counts of this clone. V usage is TRBV5-1 and J usage is TRBJ1-1; 7 positions agree with TRBD1. Unmatched junction bases numbered 8, after V lost 4 bases and J lost 5 bases. Germline assignment: CDR1 SGHRS and CDR2 YFSETQ. There are 14 residues in the CDR3. CDR3: CASSPRQGGTEAFF. In DNA form, the CDR3 reads TGCGCCAGCAGCCCCCGGCAGGGGGGTACTGAAGCTTTCTTT.

In DNA form, the CDR3 reads TGTGCCATCAGTGACGGGACTAGCAATGAGCAGTTCTTC. Translated: CAISDGTSNEQFF. The J gene is TRBJ2-1, the V gene TRBV10-3, with 8 bases that match TRBD2. The J segment lost 6 bases and the V segment lost 3 bases, leaving 1 base of the junction unmatched. The CDR3 is made up of 13 amino acids. Germline-derived CDR1 and CDR2 are ENHRY and SYGVKD.

The rearrangement joins TRBV5-4 to TRBJ2-1; D is possibly TRBD1 (5 bases). Germline loops: CDR1 SGHNT, CDR2 YYREEE (reference sequence). This CDR3 is built from 15 residues. V gave up 2 bases and J gave up 3 bases, with 12 bases separating them. The CDR3 region has the DNA TGTGCCAGCAGCTTTCAGGACATAATCTACAATGAGCAGTTCTTC. This codes for CASSFQDIIYNEQFF.

This chain links TRBV7-2 with TRBJ1-3; 7 bases align to TRBD1. The CDR3 length is 13 residues. Germline V gene lookup returns CDR1 SGHTA and CDR2 FQGNSA. V was pared by 4 bases and J by 6 bases, with 3 bases of the junction left unmatched. CDR3 coding DNA: TGTGCCAGCAGCTCGGGACAGAAAAACACCATATATTTT. Protein sequence: CASSSGQKNTIYF.